This T cell receptor (beta chain) was documented in a study of T-cell reconstitution after alpha-beta-depleted transplantation in children. This clonotype appeared a few times. The TCRbeta library incorporated unique molecular identifiers. Each CDR3 protein gets one entry after TCRdb re-called the PCR reads with MiXCR. This table holds about 500,000 distinct CDR3 sequences, 32% found once. Trimming removed 4 bases from V and 4 bases from J; junction bases left unmatched: 9. The CDR3 loop spans 15 amino acids. Germline V CDR1 and CDR2: SGHRS, YFSETQ. Sequences were derived from PBMCs from the stem cell graft donor, sampled from the stem cell graft. This TCR derives from a human donor who donated a stem cell graft to a child with aplastic anemia. The rearrangement links TRBV5-1 to TRBJ1-1; 8 nucleotides line up with TRBD1. As DNA, the CDR3 is TGCGCCAGCAGCGTGACCGGACAGGGAACCACTGAAGCTTTCTTT. It yields the protein CASSVTGQGTTEAFF.